This TCR beta chain was profiled in a study of cytomegalovirus exposure and HLA in healthy donors. Study observations and caveats: Some TCR beta chains (more than 150 of them) were listed as cytomegalovirus-associated.

Amplification used 60 Vbeta primers and 13 Jbeta primers. The assay was immunoSEQ multiplex PCR, and TCRdb's table has in-frame clones only and misses some. Of about 160,000 clones listed, approximately 80% are singletons. Worth noting for this clone: The antigen is unknown.

This CDR3 comprises 17 residues. Germline V gives CDR1 SQVTM, CDR2 ANQGSEA. V trimming: 0 bases; J trimming: 5 bases; junction bases outside the gene matches: 10. This chain links TRBV29-1 with TRBJ2-3, with TRBD2 matching 11 bases. The sequencing input was PBMCs. This clonotype was obtained from a man aged 45-65 years in good health and CMV-seropositive. CDR3 in DNA: TGCAGCGTTGAAGATCAACTAGCGGGGGCCTCAGGAGATACGCAGTATTTT. This translates into CSVEDQLAGASGDTQYF.